This TCR beta chain comes out of a study of shared T cell receptors in the human thymus. The V and J ends lost 3 bases and 5 bases respectively, with 10 bases between them. This CDR3 has 13 residues. Germline-derived CDR1 and CDR2 are MNHEY and SMNVEV (reference sequence). Sequencing was performed with immunoSEQ multiplex PCR; in TCRdb, only in-frame clones are kept and a portion is missing. The repertoire holds hundreds of thousands of clones, with 80% to 90% as singletons. This sample also belongs to another study, concerning human thymus T cells. That source adds: Both thymic and peripheral blood repertoires showed apparently biased V and J usage.

This chain links TRBV27 with TRBJ2-5; possibly TRBD2 for D (5 bases). The material sequenced was thymocytes. The source is a girl under three years old with a congenital heart defect. CDR3 nucleotide sequence: TGTGCCAGCAGTTTCCGGGGTGGGGAGACCCAGTACTTC. Its translation is CASSFRGGETQYF.